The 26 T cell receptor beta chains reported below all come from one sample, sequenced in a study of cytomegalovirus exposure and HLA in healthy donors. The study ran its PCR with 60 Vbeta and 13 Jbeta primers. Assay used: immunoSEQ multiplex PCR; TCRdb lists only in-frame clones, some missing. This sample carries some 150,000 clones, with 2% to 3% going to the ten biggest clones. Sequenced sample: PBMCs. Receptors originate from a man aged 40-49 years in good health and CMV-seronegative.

The CDR3 sequence: CASSLVEGTYNEQFF. CDR3 bases: TGTGCCAGCAGCTTAGTAGAGGGAACCTACAATGAGCAGTTCTTC. The chain is built from TRBV7-2 and TRBJ2-1; a weak D match, TRBD2 (5 bases). The CDR3 runs 15 residues. V was shortened by 1 base and J by 2 bases, with 9 bases between the two germline ends. Germline V gene lookup returns CDR1 SGHTA and CDR2 FQGNSA. Full variable domain (rest looked up from reference TRBV7-2 and TRBJ2-1): GAGVSQSPSNKVTEKGKDVELRCDPISGHTALYWYRQSLGQGLEFLIYFQGNSAPDKSGLPSDRFSAERTGGSVSTLTIQRTQQEDSAVYLCASSLVEGTYNEQFFGPGTRLTVL.

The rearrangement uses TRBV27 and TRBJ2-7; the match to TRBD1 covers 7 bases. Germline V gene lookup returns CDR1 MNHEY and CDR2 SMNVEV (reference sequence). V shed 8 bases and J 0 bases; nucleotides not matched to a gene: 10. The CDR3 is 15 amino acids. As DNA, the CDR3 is TGTGCCAGCGGGCGAGGGGACAGCAGCTCCTACGAGCAGTACTTC. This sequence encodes CASGRGDSSSYEQYF.

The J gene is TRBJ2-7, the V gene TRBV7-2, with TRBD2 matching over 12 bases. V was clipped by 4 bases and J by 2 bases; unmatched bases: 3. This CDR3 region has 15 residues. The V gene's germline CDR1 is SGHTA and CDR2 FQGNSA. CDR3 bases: TGTGCCAGCAGCTCAACTAGCGGGGGGCCCTACGAGCAGTACTTC. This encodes CASSSTSGGPYEQYF. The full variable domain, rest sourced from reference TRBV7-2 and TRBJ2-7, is GAGVSQSPSNKVTEKGKDVELRCDPISGHTALYWYRQSLGQGLEFLIYFQGNSAPDKSGLPSDRFSAERTGGSVSTLTIQRTQQEDSAVYLCASSSTSGGPYEQYFGPGTRLTVT.

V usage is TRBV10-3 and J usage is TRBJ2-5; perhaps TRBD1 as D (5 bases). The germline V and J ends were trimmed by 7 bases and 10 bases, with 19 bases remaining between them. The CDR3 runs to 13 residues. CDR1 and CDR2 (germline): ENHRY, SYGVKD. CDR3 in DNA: TGTGCCATCACCCCCAGAGACAGCTATCTCCAGTACTTC. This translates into CAITPRDSYLQYF.

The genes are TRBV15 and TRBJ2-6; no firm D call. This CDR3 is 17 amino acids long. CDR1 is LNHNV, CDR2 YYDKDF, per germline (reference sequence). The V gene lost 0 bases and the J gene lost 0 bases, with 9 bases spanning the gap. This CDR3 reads CATSRDVRPSGANVLTF. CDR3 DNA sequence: TGTGCCACCAGCAGAGATGTGAGGCCCTCTGGGGCCAACGTCCTGACTTTC.

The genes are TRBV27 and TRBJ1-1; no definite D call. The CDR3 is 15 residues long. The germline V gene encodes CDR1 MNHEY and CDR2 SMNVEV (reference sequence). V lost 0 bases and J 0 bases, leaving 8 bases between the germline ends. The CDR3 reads CASSLSFRLNTEAFF. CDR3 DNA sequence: TGTGCCAGCAGTTTATCTTTCCGTTTGAACACTGAAGCTTTCTTT.

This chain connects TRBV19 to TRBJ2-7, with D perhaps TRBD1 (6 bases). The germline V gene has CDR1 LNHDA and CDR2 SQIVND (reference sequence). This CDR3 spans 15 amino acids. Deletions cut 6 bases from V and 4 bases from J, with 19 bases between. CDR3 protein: CASSTRGQYPYEQYF. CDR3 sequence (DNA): TGTGCCAGTAGCACCCGAGGACAGTACCCTTACGAGCAGTACTTC.

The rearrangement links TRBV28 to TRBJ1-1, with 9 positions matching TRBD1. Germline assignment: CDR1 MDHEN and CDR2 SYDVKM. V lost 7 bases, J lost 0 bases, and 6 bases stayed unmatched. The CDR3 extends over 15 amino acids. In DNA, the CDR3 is TGTGCCAGCATGTTGACAGGGGGTTTGAACACTGAAGCTTTCTTT. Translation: CASMLTGGLNTEAFF. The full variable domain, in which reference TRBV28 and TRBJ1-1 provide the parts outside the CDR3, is DVKVTQSSRYLVKRTGEKVFLECVQDMDHENMFWYRQDPGLGLRLIYFSYDVKMKEKGDIPEGYSVSREKKERFSLILESASTNQTSMYLCASMLTGGLNTEAFFGQGTRLTVV.

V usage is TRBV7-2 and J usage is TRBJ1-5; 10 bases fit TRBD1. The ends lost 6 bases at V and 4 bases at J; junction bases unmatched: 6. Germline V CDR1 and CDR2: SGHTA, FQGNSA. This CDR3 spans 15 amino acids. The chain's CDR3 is CASSLGQGINQPQHF. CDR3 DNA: TGTGCCAGCAGTTTGGGACAGGGGATTAATCAGCCCCAGCATTTT.

For the CDR3, the DNA is TGTGCCAGCAGCTTAATTGCGGCCCCCCGGGGGACCCAGTACTTC. It codes for CASSLIAAPRGTQYF. The V call is TRBV7-9, the J call TRBJ2-5, with TRBD2 as a possible D gene (5 bases). Germline lookup yields CDR1 SEHNR and CDR2 FQNEAQ (reference sequence). CDR3 length: 15 amino acids. Trimming left V 2 bases short and J 7 bases short, with 17 bases between.

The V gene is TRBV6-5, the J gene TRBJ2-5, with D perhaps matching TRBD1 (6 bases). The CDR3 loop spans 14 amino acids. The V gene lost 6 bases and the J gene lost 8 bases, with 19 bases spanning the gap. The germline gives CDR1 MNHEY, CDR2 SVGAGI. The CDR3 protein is CASRLNLWTETQYF. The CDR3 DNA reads TGTGCCAGCAGACTAAACCTGTGGACAGAAACCCAGTACTTC.

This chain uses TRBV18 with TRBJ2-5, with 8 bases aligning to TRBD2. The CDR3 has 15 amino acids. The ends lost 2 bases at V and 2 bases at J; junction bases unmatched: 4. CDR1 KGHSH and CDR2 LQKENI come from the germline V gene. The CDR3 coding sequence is TGTGCCAGCTCACCATTGCGGGGGGCGCAAGAGACCCAGTACTTC. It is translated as CASSPLRGAQETQYF.

The CDR3 sequence is CASSLIPGQGKREAFF. For the CDR3, the DNA is TGTGCCAGCAGCTTGATCCCGGGACAAGGGAAACGCGAAGCTTTCTTT. The chain couples TRBV5-4 to TRBJ1-1; D is possibly TRBD1 (6 bases). The V and J ends lost 1 base and 8 bases respectively, with 21 bases between them. The CDR3 consists of 16 residues. CDR1 is SGHNT and CDR2 is YYREEE in the germline V gene (reference sequence). Using reference TRBV5-4 and TRBJ1-1 for the parts outside the CDR3, the full variable domain is ETGVTQSPTHLIKTRGQQVTLRCSSQSGHNTVSWYQQALGQGPQFIFQYYREEENGRGNFPPRFSGLQFPNYSSELNVNALELDDSALYLCASSLIPGQGKREAFFGQGTRLTVV.

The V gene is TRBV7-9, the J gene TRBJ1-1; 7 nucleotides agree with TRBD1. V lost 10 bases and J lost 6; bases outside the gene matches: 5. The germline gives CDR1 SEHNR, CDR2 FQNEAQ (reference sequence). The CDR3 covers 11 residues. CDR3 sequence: CAIQGLSEAFF. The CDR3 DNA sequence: TGTGCCATACAGGGGCTATCTGAAGCTTTCTTT.

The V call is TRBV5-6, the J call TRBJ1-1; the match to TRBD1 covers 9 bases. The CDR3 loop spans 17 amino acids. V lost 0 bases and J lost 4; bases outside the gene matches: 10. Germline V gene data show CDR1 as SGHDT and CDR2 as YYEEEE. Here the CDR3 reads CASSLEGGTGLGTEAFF. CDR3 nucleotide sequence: TGTGCCAGCAGCTTGGAAGGAGGGACAGGGCTAGGCACTGAAGCTTTCTTT.

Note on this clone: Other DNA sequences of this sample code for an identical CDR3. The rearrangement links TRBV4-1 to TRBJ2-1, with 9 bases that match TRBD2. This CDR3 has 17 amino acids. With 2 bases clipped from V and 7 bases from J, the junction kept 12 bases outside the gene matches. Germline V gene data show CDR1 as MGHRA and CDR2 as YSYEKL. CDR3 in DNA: TGCGCCAGCAGCCAACCCGTTACTAGCGCGGGGGGGAATGAGCAGTTCTTC. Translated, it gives CASSQPVTSAGGNEQFF.

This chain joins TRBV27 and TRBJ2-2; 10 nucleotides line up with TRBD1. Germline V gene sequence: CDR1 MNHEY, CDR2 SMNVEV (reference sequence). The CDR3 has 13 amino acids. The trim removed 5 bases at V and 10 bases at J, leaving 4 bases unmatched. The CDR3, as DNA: TGTGCCAGCAGTCCGGGACAGGGGTTGGAGCTGTTTTTT. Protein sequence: CASSPGQGLELFF.

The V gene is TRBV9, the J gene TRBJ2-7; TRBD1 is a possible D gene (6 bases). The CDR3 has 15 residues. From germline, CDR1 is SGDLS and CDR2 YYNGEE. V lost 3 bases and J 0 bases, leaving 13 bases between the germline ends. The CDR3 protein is CASSEGHGSSYEQYF. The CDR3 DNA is TGTGCCAGCAGCGAGGGACATGGCAGCTCCTACGAGCAGTACTTC.

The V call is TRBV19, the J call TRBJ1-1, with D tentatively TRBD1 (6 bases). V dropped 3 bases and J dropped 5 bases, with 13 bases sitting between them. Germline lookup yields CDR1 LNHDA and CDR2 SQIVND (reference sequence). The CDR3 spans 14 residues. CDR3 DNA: TGTGCCAGTAGTATGCAGGGGTTAAGGACTGAAGCTTTCTTT. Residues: CASSMQGLRTEAFF. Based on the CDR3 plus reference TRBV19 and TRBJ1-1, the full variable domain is DGGITQSPKYLFRKEGQNVTLSCEQNLNHDAMYWYRQDPGQGLRLIYYSQIVNDFQKGDIAEGYSVSREKKESFPLTVTSAQKNPTAFYLCASSMQGLRTEAFFGQGTRLTVV.

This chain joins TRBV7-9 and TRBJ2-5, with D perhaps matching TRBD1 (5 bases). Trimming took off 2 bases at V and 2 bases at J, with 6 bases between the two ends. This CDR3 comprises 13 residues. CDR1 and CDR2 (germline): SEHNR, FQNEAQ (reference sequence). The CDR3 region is CASSLPGQETQYF. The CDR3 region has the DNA TGTGCCAGCAGCTTACCAGGGCAAGAGACCCAGTACTTC.

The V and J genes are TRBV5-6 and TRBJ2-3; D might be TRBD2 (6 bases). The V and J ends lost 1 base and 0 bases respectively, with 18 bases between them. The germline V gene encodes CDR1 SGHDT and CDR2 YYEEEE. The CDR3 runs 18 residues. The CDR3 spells CASSLKVAVPASTDTQYF. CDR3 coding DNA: TGTGCCAGCAGCTTGAAGGTAGCGGTCCCGGCTAGCACAGATACGCAGTATTTT.

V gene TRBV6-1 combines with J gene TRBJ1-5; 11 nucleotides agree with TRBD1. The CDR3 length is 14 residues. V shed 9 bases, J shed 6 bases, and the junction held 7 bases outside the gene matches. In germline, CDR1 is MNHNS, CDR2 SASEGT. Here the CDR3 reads CASVGTGGVQPQHF. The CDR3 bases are TGTGCCAGTGTGGGGACAGGGGGAGTTCAGCCCCAGCATTTT.

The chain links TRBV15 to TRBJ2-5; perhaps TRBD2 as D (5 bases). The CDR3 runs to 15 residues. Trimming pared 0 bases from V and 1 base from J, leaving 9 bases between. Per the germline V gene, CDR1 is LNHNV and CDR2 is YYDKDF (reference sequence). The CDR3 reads CATSRDPGSQETQYF. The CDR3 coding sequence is TGTGCCACCAGCAGAGATCCGGGGTCCCAAGAGACCCAGTACTTC.

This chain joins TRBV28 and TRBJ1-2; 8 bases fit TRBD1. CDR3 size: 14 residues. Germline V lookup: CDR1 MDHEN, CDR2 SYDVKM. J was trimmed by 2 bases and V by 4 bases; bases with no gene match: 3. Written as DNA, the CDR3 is TGTGCCAGCAGTTGGGGACAGGCGAACTATGGCTACACCTTC. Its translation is CASSWGQANYGYTF.

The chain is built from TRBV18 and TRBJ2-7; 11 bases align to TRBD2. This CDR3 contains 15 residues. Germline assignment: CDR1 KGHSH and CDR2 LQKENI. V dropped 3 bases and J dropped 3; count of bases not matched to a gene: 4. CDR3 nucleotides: TGTGCCAGCTCACCCGGGACTAGCGGACTCTACGAGCAGTACTTC. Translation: CASSPGTSGLYEQYF.

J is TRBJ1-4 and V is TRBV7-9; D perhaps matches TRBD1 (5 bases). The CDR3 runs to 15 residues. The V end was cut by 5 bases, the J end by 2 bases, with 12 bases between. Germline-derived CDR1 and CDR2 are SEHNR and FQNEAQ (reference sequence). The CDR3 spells CASSPPRGTNEKLFF. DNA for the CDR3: TGTGCCAGCAGCCCCCCCCGGGGGACTAATGAAAAACTGTTTTTT.